This TCR beta chain originates from a study of T-cell memory formation after mild COVID-19. Study-wide context: TCR clustering was largely donor specific. Findings and limits, study-wide: Among clones contracting day 15 to 85, CD4/CD8 was balanced, whereas later expanders leaned CD4+.

This clonotype came up a few times. What it recognizes is unknown. Each CDR3 protein gets one entry after TCRdb re-called the 5' RACE reads with MiXCR. The sample includes about 310,000 distinct CDR3 sequences, around a sixth of them seen just once. The sample was PBMCs or a T cell subset sorted from them (not recorded which). The receptor comes from a man between 18 and 35 years old who had mild COVID-19 (a few samples of this study predate the infection). Cell type and time point are not known.

CDR3 sequence: CASSQQGFLGYTF. The CDR3 DNA reads as TGTGCCAGCAGTCAACAGGGGTTCCTTGGCTACACCTTC. This chain connects TRBV12-3 or TRBV12-4 to TRBJ1-2; 7 bases line up with TRBD1. V was pared by 5 bases and J by 7 bases, with 7 bases of the junction left unmatched. The CDR3 length is 13 residues.